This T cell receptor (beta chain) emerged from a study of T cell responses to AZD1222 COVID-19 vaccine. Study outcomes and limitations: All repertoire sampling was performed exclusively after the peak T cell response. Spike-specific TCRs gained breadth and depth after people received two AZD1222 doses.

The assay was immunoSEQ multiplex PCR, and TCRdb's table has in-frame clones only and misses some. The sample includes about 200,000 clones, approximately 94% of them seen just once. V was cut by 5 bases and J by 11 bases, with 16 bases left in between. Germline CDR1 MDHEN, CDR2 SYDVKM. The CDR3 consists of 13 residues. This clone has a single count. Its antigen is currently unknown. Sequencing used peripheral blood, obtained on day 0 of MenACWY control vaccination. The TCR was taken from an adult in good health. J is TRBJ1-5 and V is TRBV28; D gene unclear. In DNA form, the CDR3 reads TGTGCCAGCAGTCCACCCGAGGTTCCAGCCCAGCATTTT. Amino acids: CASSPPEVPAQHF.